This TCR beta chain was obtained from a study of cytomegalovirus exposure and HLA in healthy donors. V was trimmed by 1 base and J by 1 base, leaving 9 bases between them. The CDR3 totals 15 residues. Germline V gene sequence: CDR1 SGHAT, CDR2 FQNNGV. The table lists this clone with a few counts. Its specificity is unknown. Study-wide results and limits: Another analysis was done later, and it associated around 15,000 TCR beta sequences with HLA alleles at 0.05 false discovery rate. A later analysis, which compared TCR beta chains of equal frequency, found the HLA-associated ones more clonally expanded.

A multiplex PCR was run with 60 Vbeta primers and 13 Jbeta primers. Only in-frame clones appear in the TCRdb table, and some are missing; sequencing was by immunoSEQ multiplex PCR. The data contain about 130,000 clones, roughly 15% of them singletons. Nominal health characterized the donors when sampled, though unrecorded immune exposures were likely. Sequencing was performed on PBMCs. This clonotype originated in a female donor in good health and CMV-seropositive. The V and J genes are TRBV11-2 and TRBJ2-3; a possible D gene is TRBD1 (5 bases). DNA for the CDR3: TGTGCCAGCAGCTTAGCCCCGACAGGCACAGATACGCAGTATTTT. This encodes CASSLAPTGTDTQYF. Combining the CDR3 with reference TRBV11-2 and TRBJ2-3 gives the whole variable domain EAGVAQSPRYKIIEKRQSVAFWCNPISGHATLYWYQQILGQGPKLLIQFQNNGVVDDSQLPKDRFSAERLKGVDSTLKIQPAKLEDSAVYLCASSLAPTGTDTQYFGPGTRLTVL.